These T cell receptor beta chains were read from a single sample in a study of blood T cells in healthy people across ages. TCRdb recomputed calls from the 5' RACE reads with MiXCR, one row per CDR3 protein. The sample yields about 800,000 distinct CDR3 sequences, roughly 25% seen once. In addition, the sample was reused for a study of T cells of mothers and their children.

Specimen: blood. The receptors shown here come from a boy aged 5 to 17 in good health. The CDR3 runs from the conserved cysteine through the conserved F or W. D genes are given only for firm matches. Size values are once, few and many counts, or a class for expanded clones, and some rows have none.

j_call v_call clone_size cdr3_length d_call cdr3_nt cdr3_aa
TRBJ1-2 TRBV20-1 . 16 . TGCAGTGCTAGAGACGAACCCTCGGCCGCTGACTATGGCTACACCTTC CSARDEPSAADYGYTF
TRBJ1-2 TRBV20-1 few 17 TRBD1 TGCAGTGCTCATGCATTAGGGACAGAAACTATCGGCTATGGCTACACCTTC CSAHALGTETIGYGYTF
TRBJ2-3 TRBV7-9 few 14 TRBD2 TGTGCCAGCAGCCCCCTCCGGGAGGCAGATACGCAGTATTTT CASSPLREADTQYF
TRBJ2-7 TRBV7-2 . 13 . TGTGCCAGCAGCTTATACAGGAAGGACGAGCAGTACTTC CASSLYRKDEQYF
TRBJ1-1 TRBV2 . 16 . TGCGCCAGCAGTGCGGTGTCAGGAGCAATGAACACTGAAGCTTTCTTT CASSAVSGAMNTEAFF
TRBJ2-7 TRBV29-1 . 15 . TGCAGCGTTGAAGGGAGGGCAGGGGTCTCCTACGAGCAGTACTTC CSVEGRAGVSYEQYF
TRBJ2-1 TRBV12-3/TRBV12-4 . 14 . TGTGCCAGCACTTATGGGGGATTTGACGGTGAGCAGTTCTTC CASTYGGFDGEQFF
TRBJ2-1 TRBV5-1 few 15 . TGCGCCAGCAAGACATCCGGGAGCTCCTACAATGAGCAGTTCTTC CASKTSGSSYNEQFF
TRBJ1-1 TRBV30 . 15 . TGTGCCTGGAGGCTTCGGGGCTCCATGAACACTGAAGCTTTCTTT CAWRLRGSMNTEAFF
TRBJ2-7 TRBV6-5 few 15 . TGTGCCAGCAGTTACTCGTTCGGCAGCTCCTACGAGCAGTACTTC CASSYSFGSSYEQYF
TRBJ1-5 TRBV5-5 once 16 TRBD1 TGTGCCAGCAGCCTGGATCCGGGACAGGGGCTTCAGCCCCAGCATTTT CASSLDPGQGLQPQHF
TRBJ2-1 TRBV27 few 16 . TGTGCCAGCAGTTTAGGAGGGGGGGCCCCCTACAATGAGCAGTTCTTC CASSLGGGAPYNEQFF
TRBJ2-7 TRBV20-1 few 14 TRBD2 TGCAGTGCTAGGGGACTAGCGGGATCCAACGAGCAGTACTTC CSARGLAGSNEQYF
TRBJ1-6 TRBV15 few 16 . TGTGCCACCAGCAGAGATCTTGGGGGGTCGAATTCACCCCTCCACTTT CATSRDLGGSNSPLHF
TRBJ2-1 TRBV6-5 . 15 TRBD1 TGTGCCAGCAGCCGCCGGGACAGGGCTTACAATCAGCAGTTCTTC CASSRRDRAYNQQFF
TRBJ2-7 TRBV7-9 few 15 . TGTGCCAGCAGCGCCAGGGACGGTCCCCTAGGCGAGCAGTACTTC CASSARDGPLGEQYF
TRBJ1-2 TRBV20-1 . 12 . TGCAGTGCTCCGGACAGATTAAATGGCTACACCTTC CSAPDRLNGYTF
TRBJ2-5 TRBV18 few 15 . TGTGCCAGCTCACCCGGGACACCCGGCGTGGAGACCCAGTACTTC CASSPGTPGVETQYF
TRBJ2-7 TRBV27 . 15 TRBD1 TGTGCCAGCAGCCCGGACAGGGGGCTCCCCTACGAGCAGTACTTC CASSPDRGLPYEQYF
TRBJ2-5 TRBV5-1 . 14 . TGCGCCAGCAGAAGTTCGCCCGGGGAAGAGACCCAGTACTTC CASRSSPGEETQYF
TRBJ2-7 TRBV28 . 12 . TGTGCCAGCAGTTTATTCGAGGGCAAGCAGTACTTC CASSLFEGKQYF
TRBJ2-5 TRBV5-6 . 13 TRBD1 TGTGCCAACCGACTCAGGGGGCAAGAGACCCAGTACTTC CANRLRGQETQYF
TRBJ2-7 TRBV11-2 few 13 . TGTGCCAGCAGCTTACCTAGAGCCTACGAGCAGTACTTC CASSLPRAYEQYF
TRBJ1-5 TRBV7-2 . 14 . TGTGCCAGCAGCTTTTTGGGGGGCAATCAGCCCCAGCATTTT CASSFLGGNQPQHF
TRBJ2-7 TRBV27 . 15 . TGTGCCAGCAGCCAAGCCGGGGCAGGGACCTACGAGCAGTACTTC CASSQAGAGTYEQYF
TRBJ2-7 TRBV7-9 . 13 . TGTGCCAGCAGCTTAAGGTCCGGGCCCGAGCAGTACTTC CASSLRSGPEQYF
TRBJ2-5 TRBV6-5 . 14 . TGTGCCAGCAGCCTACAGGGTCATTGGGAGACCCAGTACTTC CASSLQGHWETQYF
TRBJ2-7 TRBV28 . 12 . TGTGCCAGCAGTCCCCCCCGTATGTTTCGGTACTTC CASSPPRMFRYF
TRBJ2-5 TRBV5-1 . 15 . TGCGCCAGCAGCTTTGGCGGGGATAACCAAGAGACCCAGTACTTC CASSFGGDNQETQYF
TRBJ2-1 TRBV24-1 . 14 . TGTGCCACCAGTGAAAAAACACCGTACAATGAGCAGTTCTTC CATSEKTPYNEQFF
TRBJ2-3 TRBV21-1 . 17 . TGTGCCAGCAGCAGCACTATACTAGCGGGGAGCACAGATACGCAGTATTTT CASSSTILAGSTDTQYF
TRBJ2-7 TRBV29-1 . 12 . TGCAGCGTTGCACAGAGTCCCTACGAGCAGTACTTC CSVAQSPYEQYF
TRBJ1-1 TRBV18 few 12 TRBD1 TGTGCCAGCTCACCACGCAGGGGGGAAGCTTTCTTT CASSPRRGEAFF
TRBJ2-5 TRBV15 few 11 . TGTGCCACCAGCTCTCGAGAGACCCAGTACTTC CATSSRETQYF
TRBJ2-1 TRBV12-3/TRBV12-4 few 13 TRBD1 TGTGCCAGCAGTGATCGGGACAGGTTCGGGCAGTTCTTC CASSDRDRFGQFF
TRBJ2-1 TRBV24-1 . 13 . TGTGCCACCAACTCGGACAGCTACAATGAGCAGTTCTTC CATNSDSYNEQFF
TRBJ2-2 TRBV6-2/TRBV6-3 . 14 . TGTGCCAGCAGTTATCGCCGGAAACCCGGGGAGCTGTTTTTT CASSYRRKPGELFF
TRBJ1-5 TRBV6-2/TRBV6-3 . 15 . TGTGCCAGCAGTCCCGGGACACGGAAGAACCAGCCCCAGCATTTT CASSPGTRKNQPQHF
TRBJ2-3 TRBV7-2 . 16 . TGTGCCAGCAGCTTGTACCTAGAGGGCCGAGAGGTTACGCAGTATTTT CASSLYLEGREVTQYF
TRBJ2-4 TRBV5-4 few 13 . TGTGCCAGCAGCCCGGCTGGAGGTGACATTCAGTACTTC CASSPAGGDIQYF
TRBJ1-5 TRBV4-3 many 15 . TGCGCCAGCAGCCAAGATCGGGGGGTGCGGCAGCCCCAGCATTTT CASSQDRGVRQPQHF
TRBJ2-1 TRBV4-1 . 15 . TGCGCCAGCAGCCAAGAGCACAGGTCCTACAATGAGCAGTTCTTC CASSQEHRSYNEQFF
TRBJ1-3 TRBV12-3/TRBV12-4 . 16 TRBD1 TGTGCCAGCCGGGTCCCCCAGGGGGTTGGGGGAAACACCATATATTTT CASRVPQGVGGNTIYF
TRBJ2-5 TRBV2 few 14 TRBD2 TGTGCCAGCAGTGAAGGGATGGGGGGGGAGACCCAGTACTTC CASSEGMGGETQYF
TRBJ2-5 TRBV7-9 . 14 . TGTGCCAGCAGCTTAGCGCTGGGGCCGGGGACCCAGTACTTC CASSLALGPGTQYF
TRBJ2-5 TRBV6-6 few 16 . TGTGCCAGCACCCGAAGGGCCGCTAGCGAGAAGGAGACCCAGTACTTC CASTRRAASEKETQYF
TRBJ1-4 TRBV29-1 few 11 TRBD1 TGCAGCGCCGACAGGGATGAAAAACTGTTTTTT CSADRDEKLFF
TRBJ2-5 TRBV6-6 . 14 TRBD2 TGTGCCAGCAGTCTCGGGGGGTCGCGGGAGACCCAGTACTTC CASSLGGSRETQYF
TRBJ1-5 TRBV4-1 . 15 . TGCGCCAGCAGCCAAGACAGGGAGGTCGATCAGCCCCAGCATTTT CASSQDREVDQPQHF
TRBJ2-2 TRBV20-1 . 15 . TGCAGTGCTAGAGCCTCGGAGGGTTTCGCCAGGGAGCTGTTTTTT CSARASEGFARELFF
TRBJ2-7 TRBV11-2 few 14 . TGTGCCGTACGGTTCGGGGCGGGAACCTACGAGCAGTACTTC CAVRFGAGTYEQYF
TRBJ1-5 TRBV6-2/TRBV6-3 few 15 . TGTGCCAGCAATCAGGGCTCCGTTAGCAATCAGCCCCAGCATTTT CASNQGSVSNQPQHF
TRBJ2-1 TRBV20-1 . 16 TRBD2 TGCAGTGCTAGAGACCCAGCGGGGGGGCTTCTAAATGGGCAGTTCTTC CSARDPAGGLLNGQFF
TRBJ2-2 TRBV4-1 few 16 . TGCGCCAGCGGCCAGCAGGGAAGGGGAGACACCGGGGAGCTGTTTTTT CASGQQGRGDTGELFF
TRBJ2-2 TRBV27 . 15 . TGTGCCAGCAGTTTAGGCCCCGGGGGATCCGGGGAGCTGTTTTTT CASSLGPGGSGELFF
TRBJ2-5 TRBV6-5 . 16 . TGTGCCAGCAGTTGGAGTAGGGACTCCAGTGGAGAGACCCAGTACTTC CASSWSRDSSGETQYF
TRBJ2-1 TRBV11-1 few 17 TRBD2 TGTGCCAGCAGCTTAGGCTTCGCGGGGGGCCAATACAATGAGCAGTTCTTC CASSLGFAGGQYNEQFF
TRBJ1-2 TRBV28 . 17 TRBD1 TGTGCCAGCAGTTTATCCCCCGAAGCGGGACAGGGTGCTGGCTACACCTTC CASSLSPEAGQGAGYTF
TRBJ2-1 TRBV29-1 . 16 TRBD2 TGCAGCGTCGATTTGTGGGAGGGTATAACGAACAATGAGCAGTTCTTC CSVDLWEGITNNEQFF